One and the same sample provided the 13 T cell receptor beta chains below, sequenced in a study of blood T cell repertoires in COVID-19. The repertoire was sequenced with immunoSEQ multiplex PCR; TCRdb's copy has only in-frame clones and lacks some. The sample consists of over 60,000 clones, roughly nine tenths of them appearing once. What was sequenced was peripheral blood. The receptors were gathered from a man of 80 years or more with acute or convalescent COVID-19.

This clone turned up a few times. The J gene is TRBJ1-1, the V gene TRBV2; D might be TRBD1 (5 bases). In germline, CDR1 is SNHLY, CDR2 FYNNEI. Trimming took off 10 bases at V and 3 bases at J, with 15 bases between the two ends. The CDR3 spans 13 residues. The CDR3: CATHRGLDTEAFF. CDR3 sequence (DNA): TGTGCCACCCATAGGGGCTTGGACACTGAAGCTTTCTTT.

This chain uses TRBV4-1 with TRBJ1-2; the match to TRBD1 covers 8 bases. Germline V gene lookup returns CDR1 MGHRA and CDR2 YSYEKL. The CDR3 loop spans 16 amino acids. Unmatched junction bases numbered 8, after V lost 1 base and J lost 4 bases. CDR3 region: CASSQGVAGGIYGYTF. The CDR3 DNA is TGCGCCAGCAGCCAAGGAGTCGCAGGGGGCATCTATGGCTACACCTTC.

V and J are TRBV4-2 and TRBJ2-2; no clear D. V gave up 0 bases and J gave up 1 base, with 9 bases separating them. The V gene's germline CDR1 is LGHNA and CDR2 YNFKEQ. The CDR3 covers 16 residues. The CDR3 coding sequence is TGTGCCAGCAGCCAAGATAATCCAGGGAACACCGGGGAGCTGTTTTTT. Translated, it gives CASSQDNPGNTGELFF.

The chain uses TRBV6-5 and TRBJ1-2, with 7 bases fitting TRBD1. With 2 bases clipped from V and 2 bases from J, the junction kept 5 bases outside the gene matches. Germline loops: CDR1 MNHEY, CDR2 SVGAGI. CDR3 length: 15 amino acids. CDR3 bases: TGTGCCAGCAGTTACATGACAGGGCCCAACTATGGCTACACCTTC. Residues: CASSYMTGPNYGYTF.

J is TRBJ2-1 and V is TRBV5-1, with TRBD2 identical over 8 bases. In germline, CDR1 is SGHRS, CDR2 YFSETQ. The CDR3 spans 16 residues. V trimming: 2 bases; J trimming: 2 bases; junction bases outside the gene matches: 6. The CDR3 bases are TGCGCCAGCAGCTTATCAAGCGGGAGCCCCTACAATGAGCAGTTCTTC. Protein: CASSLSSGSPYNEQFF. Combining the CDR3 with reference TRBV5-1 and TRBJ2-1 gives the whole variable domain KAGVTQTPRYLIKTRGQQVTLSCSPISGHRSVSWYQQTPGQGLQFLFEYFSETQRNKGNFPGRFSGRQFSNSRSEMNVSTLELGDSALYLCASSLSSGSPYNEQFFGPGTRLTVL.

The chain's CDR3 is CASSPEPYEPMNTEAFF. The CDR3 DNA reads as TGCGCCAGCAGTCCCGAACCGTACGAGCCCATGAACACTGAAGCTTTCTTT. This chain links TRBV5-1 with TRBJ1-1; no reliable D call. Germline CDR1 and CDR2: SGHRS and YFSETQ. This CDR3 has 17 residues. V was cut by 5 bases and J by 0 bases, with 20 bases left in between.

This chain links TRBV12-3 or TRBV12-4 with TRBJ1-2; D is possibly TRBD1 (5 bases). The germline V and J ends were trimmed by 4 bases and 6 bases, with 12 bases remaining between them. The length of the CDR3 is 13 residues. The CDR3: CASSSGFFDGYTF. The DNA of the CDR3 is TGTGCCAGCAGTTCAGGGTTTTTCGATGGCTACACCTTC.

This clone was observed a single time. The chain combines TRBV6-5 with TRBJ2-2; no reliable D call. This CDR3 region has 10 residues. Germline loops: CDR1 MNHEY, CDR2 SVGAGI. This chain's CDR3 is CGNKPGELFF. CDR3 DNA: TGTGGAAATAAGCCGGGGGAGCTGTTTTTT.

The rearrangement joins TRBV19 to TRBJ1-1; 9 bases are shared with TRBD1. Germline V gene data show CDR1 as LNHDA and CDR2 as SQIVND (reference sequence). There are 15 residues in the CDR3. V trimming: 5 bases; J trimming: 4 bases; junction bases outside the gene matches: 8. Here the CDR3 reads CASSLRDRAGTEAFF. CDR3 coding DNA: TGTGCCAGTAGTCTCCGGGACAGGGCGGGCACTGAAGCTTTCTTT.

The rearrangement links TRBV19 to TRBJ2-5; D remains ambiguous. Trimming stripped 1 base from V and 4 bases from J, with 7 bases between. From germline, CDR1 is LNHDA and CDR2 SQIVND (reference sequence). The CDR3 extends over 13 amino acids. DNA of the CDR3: TGTGCCAGTAGTATAGGAGTTTTAGAGACCCAGTACTTC. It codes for CASSIGVLETQYF.

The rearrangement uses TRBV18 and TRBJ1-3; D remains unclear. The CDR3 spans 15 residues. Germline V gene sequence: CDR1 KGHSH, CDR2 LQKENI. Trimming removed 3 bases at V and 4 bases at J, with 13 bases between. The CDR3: CASSPPGGVGNTIYF. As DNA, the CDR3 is TGTGCCAGCTCACCCCCCGGAGGCGTCGGAAACACCATATATTTT.

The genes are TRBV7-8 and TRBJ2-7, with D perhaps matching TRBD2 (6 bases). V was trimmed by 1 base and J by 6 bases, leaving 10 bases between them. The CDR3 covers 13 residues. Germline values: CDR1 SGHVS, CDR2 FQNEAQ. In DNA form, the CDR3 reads TGTGCCAGCAGCTTAGAATTGGGGGGCGAGCAGTACTTC. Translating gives CASSLELGGEQYF.

CDR3 DNA sequence: TGCGCCAGCGGGGGGGGCCGGGAGCTGTTTTTT. Translation gives CASGGGRELFF. The chain joins TRBV5-1 to TRBJ2-2; D may be TRBD2 (7 bases). Germline V gene sequence: CDR1 SGHRS, CDR2 YFSETQ. Between the trimmed V and J ends, which lost 7 bases and 9 bases, there was a span of 10 bases. The length of the CDR3 is 11 residues.